This T cell receptor beta chain appears in the sequencing data of a study of OX40 agonist ivuxolimab in advanced cancers. Study-wide context: Partial responses were recorded for three patients, including one with hepatocellular carcinoma and two with cutaneous melanoma.

The CDR3 is 15 amino acids. Per the germline V gene, CDR1 is MGHRA and CDR2 is YSYEKL. Trimming took 4 bases from V and 0 from J, leaving 10 bases between them. Concerning this clone itself: Its antigen remains unidentified.

Profiling relied on immunoSEQ multiplex PCR, and the TCRdb table lists in-frame clones only, not all of them. The data contain tens of thousands of clones, roughly nine tenths of them seen just once; the ten biggest clones take up approximately 0.2%. General study points: Dosing at 0.1 to 3.0 mg/kg was accompanied by clonal expansion of CD4+ and CD8+ blood T cells by week 6. Antigen specificity was not determined for the expanded peripheral T cells.

Sequenced here: CD4+ or CD8+ T cells sorted from blood, sampled in a trial of the OX40 agonist ivuxolimab. The TCR sequence derives from an adult with an advanced solid tumor such as melanoma, head and neck, liver or kidney cancer. V is TRBV4-1 and J is TRBJ1-3; D not resolved. CDR3 sequence: CASSLPDLSGNTIYF. The CDR3 region has the DNA TGCGCCAGCAGCCTACCAGACCTCTCTGGAAACACCATATATTTT.